One TCR beta chain is described in this entry. The CDR3 sequence is 16 residues long. Germline trimming cut 5 bases from V and 5 bases from J; bases unmatched to any gene: 7. Germline V gives CDR1 LNHDA, CDR2 SQIVND (reference sequence). This specimen belongs to a study of cytomegalovirus exposure and HLA in healthy donors. 60 Vbeta and 13 Jbeta primers were used in PCR. Profiling relied on immunoSEQ multiplex PCR, and the TCRdb table lists in-frame clones only, not all of them. The sample consists of about 110,000 clones, approximately 76% of them appearing once. The chain carries TRBV19 and TRBJ1-5; 12 nucleotides match TRBD1. Sequenced: PBMCs. This receptor was taken from a woman aged 45-60 years in good health and CMV-seropositive. CDR3 nucleotides: TGTGCCAGTAGTCCCCGGGACAGGGGGCGATATCAGCCCCAGCATTTT. Amino acids: CASSPRDRGRYQPQHF.